Described below is a single T cell receptor beta chain sequence and its context. Its antigen is not identified. This CDR3 has 15 residues. Germline V gene sequence: CDR1 LNHDA, CDR2 SQIVND (reference sequence). The V end was cut by 6 bases, the J end by 5 bases, with 20 bases between. This sample is drawn from a study of T cell responses to AZD1222 COVID-19 vaccine. Findings of the study overall: Donors were largely white British and mainly female; clonal diversity was possibly underestimated.

Libraries were prepared by immunoSEQ multiplex PCR; TCRdb keeps only in-frame clonotypes and omits some of them. The sample has tens of thousands of clones, 90% to 95% seen once. The specimen comprised peripheral blood, sampled 28 days after the second dose of the MenACWY control vaccine. The chain joins TRBV19 to TRBJ2-7; weak D call: TRBD2 (6 bases). The receptor was derived from an adult who received the MenACWY meningococcal vaccine as a control. The CDR3 is CASSPGDSEYDEQYF. CDR3 DNA sequence: TGTGCCAGTAGCCCGGGGGACTCCGAATACGACGAGCAGTACTTC.